A selection of T cell receptor beta chains follows, all from one sample in a study of identical twins. TCRdb passed the 5' RACE reads through MiXCR, listing each CDR3 protein once. The repertoire includes approximately 690,000 distinct CDR3 sequences, 5.5% to 6.5% of them detected once, and around 1.7% sits in the top ten. Source material: naive T cells sorted from blood. The receptor source for this set is a man aged 18 to 29 in good health. Both conserved end residues are part of each CDR3. A D gene is named only where the DNA matches it firmly. Where a row states a size, it is once, few, many or the class of an expanded clone; other rows omit it.

>TRBV20-1|TRBD1|TRBJ1-5|many
TGCAGTGCTAGGAGACAGGGAATTAATCAGCCCCAGCATTTT
CSARRQGINQPQHF
>TRBV27|.|TRBJ2-1|many
TGTGCCAGCACCCGACCTCATATCAATGAGCAGTTCTTC
CASTRPHINEQFF
>TRBV4-3|.|TRBJ2-7|few
TGCGCCAGCAGCCGTGACCGGGCCCTGGACTACGAGCAGTACTTC
CASSRDRALDYEQYF
>TRBV15|TRBD1|TRBJ1-5|many
TGTGCCACCAGCAGAGTCAGGGGGCATCAGCCCCAGCATTTT
CATSRVRGHQPQHF
>TRBV12-3/TRBV12-4|TRBD2|TRBJ2-3|.
TGTGCCAGCAGTCTCGCCCTTCTAGCGGGAGGTGGCACAGATACGCAGTATTTT
CASSLALLAGGGTDTQYF
>TRBV20-1|TRBD2|TRBJ2-1|many
TGCAGTGCTAGTCCTAGCGGGAGAAACAATGAGCAGTTCTTC
CSASPSGRNNEQFF
>TRBV4-2|TRBD2|TRBJ2-1|few
TGTGCCAGCAGCCATTTAGCGGGAGGGCCGGATAATGAGCAGTTCTTC
CASSHLAGGPDNEQFF
>TRBV30|TRBD2|TRBJ2-2|few
TGTGCCTGGAGTGTAGATCTAGCGGTCACCGGGGAGCTGTTTTTT
CAWSVDLAVTGELFF
>TRBV11-2|TRBD1|TRBJ1-4|many
TGTGCCAGCAGCTTTGGGGACAGGGTTGAAAAACTGTTTTTT
CASSFGDRVEKLFF
>TRBV20-1|TRBD1|TRBJ2-5|few
TGCAGTGCTAGAGACCCATGGACAGGGGAGGCGGAGACCCAGTACTTC
CSARDPWTGEAETQYF
>TRBV5-1|.|TRBJ1-1|.
TGCGCCAGCAGCTTGGGGGAGGGGAAGGCTTTCTTT
CASSLGEGKAFF
>TRBV4-3|.|TRBJ1-5|.
TGCGCCAGCAGCCAAGGTGTGGGGCACAAGGCCCAGCATTTT
CASSQGVGHKAQHF
>TRBV11-2|TRBD2|TRBJ2-1|.
TGTGCCAGCAGCATAGACCTAGCGGGTCTCTACAATGAGCAGTTCTTC
CASSIDLAGLYNEQFF
>TRBV19|.|TRBJ2-3|few
TGTGCCAGTAGTTCAATGACCCCCCGCGTGCCAGGCGATACGCAGTATTTT
CASSSMTPRVPGDTQYF
>TRBV18|TRBD1|TRBJ2-2|few
TGTGCCAGCTCACCATACGGGACAGTTACCGGGGAGCTGTTTTTT
CASSPYGTVTGELFF
>TRBV6-1|TRBD2|TRBJ2-3|few
TGTGCCAGCACTGCGGGAGCCTCAAACACAGATACGCAGTATTTT
CASTAGASNTDTQYF
>TRBV7-2|.|TRBJ2-3|many
TGTGCCAGCAGCTTCACGGGACGGACAGATACGCAGTATTTT
CASSFTGRTDTQYF
>TRBV29-1|TRBD2|TRBJ2-1|.
TGCAGCGTCTCAACTAGCGGGAGAGGAAGGTCCTACAATGAGCAGTTCTTC
CSVSTSGRGRSYNEQFF
>TRBV5-5|.|TRBJ2-1|many
TGTGCCAGCAGCTTGGAGGTTTTCCTCGGGACTTCCTACAATGAGCAGTTCTTC
CASSLEVFLGTSYNEQFF
>TRBV29-1|.|TRBJ2-1|many
TGCAGCGGGACCAGGCTTGGCTCCTACAATGAGCAGTTCTTC
CSGTRLGSYNEQFF
>TRBV20-1|.|TRBJ2-2|many
TGCAGTGCTAGAGAGGGCACCGGGGAGCTGTTTTTT
CSAREGTGELFF
>TRBV3-1|.|TRBJ2-5|few
TGTGCCAGCAGCCCGGAGGCTATTTCGATATGGGAGACCCAGTACTTC
CASSPEAISIWETQYF
>TRBV7-8|.|TRBJ2-1|.
TGTGCCAGCAGCTGGGGACAACGGAACAATGAGCAGTTCTTC
CASSWGQRNNEQFF
>TRBV15|.|TRBJ1-1|many
TGTGCCTCCCAGGGCGGGAACACTGAAGCTTTCTTT
CASQGGNTEAFF
>TRBV5-6|.|TRBJ2-1|.
TGTGCCAGCAGCTTAAGTTTCACGTACAATGAGCAGTTCTTC
CASSLSFTYNEQFF
>TRBV20-1|.|TRBJ2-6|.
TGCAGTGCTAAAACCGGGACGTTGAACTCTGGGGCCAACGTCCTGACTTTC
CSAKTGTLNSGANVLTF
>TRBV30|TRBD1|TRBJ1-1|.
TGTGCCTGGATCAACCTACAGGGGTTCACTGAAGCTTTCTTT
CAWINLQGFTEAFF
>TRBV5-1|TRBD1|TRBJ2-3|.
TGCGCCAGCAGCCAAACCCAGGGACAGTTAAAAACTAGCACAGATACGCAGTATTTT
CASSQTQGQLKTSTDTQYF
>TRBV25-1|.|TRBJ2-1|many
TGTGCCAGCAGTGAATCTGGGGCTGATGAGCAGTTCTTC
CASSESGADEQFF
>TRBV6-1|TRBD2|TRBJ2-1|many
TGTGCCAGCAGGGAGACTAGCGGGAGTGCGCATGAGCAGTTCTTC
CASRETSGSAHEQFF
>TRBV5-5|TRBD2|TRBJ2-7|many
TGTGCCAGCAGCTCGCCGGGACTAGCATATTACGAGCAGTACTTC
CASSSPGLAYYEQYF
>TRBV9|.|TRBJ1-3|.
TGTGCCAGCAGCGTGGGGGCCAAAACTGGAAACACCATATATTTT
CASSVGAKTGNTIYF
>TRBV7-6|.|TRBJ2-1|many
TGTGCCAGCAGCTTAGCAGACAGCCACAATGAGCAGTTCTTC
CASSLADSHNEQFF
>TRBV7-3|.|TRBJ2-2|few
TGTGCCAGCAGCTTAACGGGGCGGTTCGACACCGGGGAGCTGTTTTTT
CASSLTGRFDTGELFF
>TRBV20-1|.|TRBJ1-5|many
TGCAGTGCTAGATACCTGCAGGGAAATCAGCCCCAGCATTTT
CSARYLQGNQPQHF
>TRBV6-2/TRBV6-3|TRBD2|TRBJ2-1|many
TGTGCCAGCAGCCACGCTAGCGGGAGGACCCCGAGCTCCTACAATGAGCAGTTCTTC
CASSHASGRTPSSYNEQFF
>TRBV12-3/TRBV12-4|.|TRBJ2-5|many
TGTGCCAGCAGTTTCGCGGCGCAGGGCCAAGAGACCCAGTACTTC
CASSFAAQGQETQYF
>TRBV4-1|.|TRBJ2-1|few
TGCGCCAGCAGCCAAGATCCGGGGAGTCCCTACATAGCAAATGAGCAGTTCTTC
CASSQDPGSPYIANEQFF
>TRBV12-3/TRBV12-4|.|TRBJ1-4|many
TGTGCCAGCAGTTTCGGGGGTGAAAAACTGTTTTTT
CASSFGGEKLFF
>TRBV4-3|.|TRBJ2-2|.
TGCGCCAGCAGCCAAGATAGGGGTCATCCCGCCGGGGAGCTGTTTTTT
CASSQDRGHPAGELFF
>TRBV12-3/TRBV12-4|.|TRBJ1-1|.
TGTGCCAGCAGTTACTGGGGGGCTAAGAACACTGAAGCTTTCTTT
CASSYWGAKNTEAFF
>TRBV29-1|TRBD2|TRBJ2-3|many
TGCAGCGTTGAGGGCCTAGCGGGACTGCTGGGTACGCAGTATTTT
CSVEGLAGLLGTQYF
>TRBV4-2|TRBD2|TRBJ2-7|many
TGTGCCAGCAGCCCGGGGCTTACTAGCGGGAGGACCTACGAGCAGTACTTC
CASSPGLTSGRTYEQYF
>TRBV28|.|TRBJ2-7|.
TGTGCCAGCACTCCCGGGACGGTCGGATACGAGCAGTACTTC
CASTPGTVGYEQYF
>TRBV20-1|TRBD2|TRBJ2-7|many
TGCAGTGCCAGACTAGCGGGAGGACACGAGCAGTACTTC
CSARLAGGHEQYF
>TRBV5-1|.|TRBJ2-7|few
TGCGCCAGCAGCCGGGACGGTGACTCCTACGAGCAGTACTTC
CASSRDGDSYEQYF
>TRBV18|.|TRBJ2-4|.
TGTGCCAGCTCACTGCGAGAACTAGCCAAAAACATTCAGTACTTC
CASSLRELAKNIQYF
>TRBV10-3|.|TRBJ2-1|many
TGTGCCATCAGTGAGACCGGCGGAGATGAGCAGTTCTTC
CAISETGGDEQFF
>TRBV20-1|.|TRBJ1-1|many
TGCAGTGCTCCGAAGACAGCGAACACTGAAGCTTTCTTT
CSAPKTANTEAFF
>TRBV6-6|.|TRBJ2-3|.
TGTGCCAGCACGCAGGGCACAGATACGCAGTATTTT
CASTQGTDTQYF
>TRBV29-1|.|TRBJ2-2|many
TGCAGCGTTGAAGGGCTAGCTGACACCGGGGAGCTGTTTTTT
CSVEGLADTGELFF
>TRBV12-3/TRBV12-4|.|TRBJ2-7|few
TGTGCCAGCAATAATGACAGAAGCTCCTACGAGCAGTACTTC
CASNNDRSSYEQYF
>TRBV10-3|.|TRBJ2-5|.
TGTGCCATCAGTGAGTCGTCACAGGGAAAAAAAGAGACCCAGTACTTC
CAISESSQGKKETQYF
>TRBV29-1|TRBD2|TRBJ2-1|few
TGCAGCGTCAGGGAAGCGGGAGCACCCTACAATGAGCAGTTCTTC
CSVREAGAPYNEQFF
>TRBV7-2|TRBD1|TRBJ2-7|few
TGTGCCAGCAGACGGACAGGGGCCGGGGAGCAGTACTTC
CASRRTGAGEQYF
>TRBV6-2/TRBV6-3|.|TRBJ2-1|many
TGTGCCAGCAGTTACTTCGTCGAGCAGTTCTTC
CASSYFVEQFF
>TRBV7-2|TRBD2|TRBJ2-3|many
TGTGCCAGCAGCCGATTAGCGGGTCGGGGATACACAGATACGCAGTATTTT
CASSRLAGRGYTDTQYF
>TRBV28|.|TRBJ1-4|.
TGTGCCAGCAGTTTCGGCCCAACTAATGAAAAACTGTTTTTT
CASSFGPTNEKLFF
>TRBV2|TRBD1|TRBJ2-7|many
TGTGCCGGGACAGGGGGCTACGAGCAGTACTTC
CAGTGGYEQYF
>TRBV20-1|.|TRBJ2-3|many
TGCAGTGCTAGGAATACAGATACGCAGTATTTT
CSARNTDTQYF